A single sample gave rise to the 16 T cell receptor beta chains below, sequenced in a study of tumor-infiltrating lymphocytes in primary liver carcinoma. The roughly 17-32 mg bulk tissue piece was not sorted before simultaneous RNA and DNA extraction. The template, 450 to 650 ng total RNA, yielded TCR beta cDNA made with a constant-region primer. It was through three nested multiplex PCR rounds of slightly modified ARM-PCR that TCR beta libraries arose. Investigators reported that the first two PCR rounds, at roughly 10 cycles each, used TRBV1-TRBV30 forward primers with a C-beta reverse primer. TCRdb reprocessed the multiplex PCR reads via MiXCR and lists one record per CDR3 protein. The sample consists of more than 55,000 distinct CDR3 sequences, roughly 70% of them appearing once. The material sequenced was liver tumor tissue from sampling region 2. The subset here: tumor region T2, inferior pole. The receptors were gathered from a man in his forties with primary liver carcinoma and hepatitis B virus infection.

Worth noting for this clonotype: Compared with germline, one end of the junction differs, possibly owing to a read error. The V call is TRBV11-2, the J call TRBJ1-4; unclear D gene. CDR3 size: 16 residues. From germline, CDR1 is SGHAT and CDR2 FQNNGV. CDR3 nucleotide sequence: TGTGCCGGCAGCAAGACTCCGCGAGGAACAAATGAAAAACTTTTTTTT. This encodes CAGSKTPRGTNEKLFF.

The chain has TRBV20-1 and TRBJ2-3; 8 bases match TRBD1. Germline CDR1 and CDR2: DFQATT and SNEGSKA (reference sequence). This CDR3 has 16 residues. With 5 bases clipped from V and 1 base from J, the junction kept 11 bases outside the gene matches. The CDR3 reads CSAPSGGTGGTDTQYF. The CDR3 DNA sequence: TGCAGTGCTCCGAGCGGCGGGACAGGAGGCACAGATACGCAGTATTTT.

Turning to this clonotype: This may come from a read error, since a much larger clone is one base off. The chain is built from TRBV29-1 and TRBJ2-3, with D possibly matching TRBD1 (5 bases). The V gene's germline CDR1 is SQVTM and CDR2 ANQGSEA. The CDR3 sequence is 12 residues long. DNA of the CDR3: TGCAGCCTTGAGAACAGGACAGATACGCAGTATTTT. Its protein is CSLENRTDTQYF.

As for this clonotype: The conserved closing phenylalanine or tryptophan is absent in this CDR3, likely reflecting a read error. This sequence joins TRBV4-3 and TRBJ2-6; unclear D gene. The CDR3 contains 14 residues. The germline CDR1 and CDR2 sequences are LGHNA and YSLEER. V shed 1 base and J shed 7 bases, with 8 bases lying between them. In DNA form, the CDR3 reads TGCGCCAGCAGCCAAGGTGGGGAAGCCAACGTCCTGACTTCC. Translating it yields CASSQGGEANVLTS.

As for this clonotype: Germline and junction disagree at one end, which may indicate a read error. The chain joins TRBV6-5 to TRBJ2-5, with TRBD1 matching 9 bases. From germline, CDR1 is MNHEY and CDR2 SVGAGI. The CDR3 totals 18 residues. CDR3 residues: CASNYLTGTGRVQETQYF. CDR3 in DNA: TGTGCCAGCAATTACTTAACCGGGACAGGGAGGGTCCAGGAGACCCAGTACTTC.

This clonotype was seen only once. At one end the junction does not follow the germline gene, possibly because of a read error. The CDR3 sequence is CASSLYRTGNAIYF. In nucleotides, the CDR3 is TGTGCCAGCAGCTTATACAGGACTGGAAACGCCATATATTTT. This chain links TRBV11-3 with TRBJ1-3, with D possibly matching TRBD1 (5 bases). CDR1 is SGHNT, CDR2 YENEEA, per germline. CDR3 length equals 14 residues.

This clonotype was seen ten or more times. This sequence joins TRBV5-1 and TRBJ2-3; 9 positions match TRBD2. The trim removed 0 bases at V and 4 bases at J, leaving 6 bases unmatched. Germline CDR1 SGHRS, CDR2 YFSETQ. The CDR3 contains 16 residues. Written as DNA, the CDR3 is TGCGCCAGCAGCTTGGGCGGGACTAGCATTTCAGATACGCAGTATTTT. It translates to CASSLGGTSISDTQYF.

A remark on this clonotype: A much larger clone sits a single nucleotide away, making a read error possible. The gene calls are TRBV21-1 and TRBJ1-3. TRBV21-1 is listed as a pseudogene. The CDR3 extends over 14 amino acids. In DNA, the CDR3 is TGTGCCAGCAGCTCTCAGAGCCCTGGAAACACCATATATTTT. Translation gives CASSSQSPGNTIYF.

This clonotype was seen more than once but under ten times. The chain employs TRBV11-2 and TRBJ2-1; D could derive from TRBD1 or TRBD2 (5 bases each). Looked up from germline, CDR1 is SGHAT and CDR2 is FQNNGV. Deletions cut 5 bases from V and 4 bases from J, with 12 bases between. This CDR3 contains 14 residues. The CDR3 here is CASSIQEGYNEQFF. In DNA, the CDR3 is TGTGCCAGCAGCATCCAAGAGGGGTACAATGAGCAGTTCTTC.

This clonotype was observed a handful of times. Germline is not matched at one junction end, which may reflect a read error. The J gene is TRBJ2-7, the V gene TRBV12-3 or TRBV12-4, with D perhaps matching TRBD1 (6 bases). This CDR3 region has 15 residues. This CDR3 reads CTSTSIRGPTYEQYF. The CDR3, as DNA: TGTACCAGCACCTCAATCAGGGGTCCCACCTACGAGCAGTACTTT.

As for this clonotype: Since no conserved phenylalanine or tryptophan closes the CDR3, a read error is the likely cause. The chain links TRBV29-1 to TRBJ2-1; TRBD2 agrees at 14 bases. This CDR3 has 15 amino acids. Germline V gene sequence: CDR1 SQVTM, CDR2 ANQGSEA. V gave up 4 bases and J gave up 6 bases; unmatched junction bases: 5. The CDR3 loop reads CSVGLAGGFFNEQFL. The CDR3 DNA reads TGCAGCGTTGGACTAGCGGGAGGGTTCTTCAATGAGCAGTTCCTC.

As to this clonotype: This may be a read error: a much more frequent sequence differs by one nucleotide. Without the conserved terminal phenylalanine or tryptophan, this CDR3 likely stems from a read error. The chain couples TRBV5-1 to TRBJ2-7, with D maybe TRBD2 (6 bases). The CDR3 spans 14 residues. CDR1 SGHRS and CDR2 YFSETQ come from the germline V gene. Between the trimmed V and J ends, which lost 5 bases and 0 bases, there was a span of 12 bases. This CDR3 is CASSWAGPSYEQYS. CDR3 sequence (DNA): TGCGCCAGCAGTTGGGCGGGACCCTCCTACGAGCAGTACTCC.

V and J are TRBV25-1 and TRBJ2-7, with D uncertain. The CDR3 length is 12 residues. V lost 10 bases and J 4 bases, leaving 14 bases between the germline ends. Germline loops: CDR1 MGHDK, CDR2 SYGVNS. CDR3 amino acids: CATHEHAYEQYF. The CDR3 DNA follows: TGTGCCACCCATGAGCATGCGTACGAGCAGTACTTC.

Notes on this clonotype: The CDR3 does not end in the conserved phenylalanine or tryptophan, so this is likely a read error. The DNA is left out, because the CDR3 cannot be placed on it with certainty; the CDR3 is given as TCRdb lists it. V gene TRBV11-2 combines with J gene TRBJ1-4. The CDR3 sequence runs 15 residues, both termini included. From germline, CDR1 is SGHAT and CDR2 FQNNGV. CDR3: CASSKTPGGTNEKLS.

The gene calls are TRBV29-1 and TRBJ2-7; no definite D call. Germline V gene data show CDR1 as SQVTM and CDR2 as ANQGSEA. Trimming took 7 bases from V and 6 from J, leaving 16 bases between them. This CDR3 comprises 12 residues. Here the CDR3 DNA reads TGCAGCGCGAGTTGGGATAGTCGCGAGCAGTACTTC. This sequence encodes CSASWDSREQYF.

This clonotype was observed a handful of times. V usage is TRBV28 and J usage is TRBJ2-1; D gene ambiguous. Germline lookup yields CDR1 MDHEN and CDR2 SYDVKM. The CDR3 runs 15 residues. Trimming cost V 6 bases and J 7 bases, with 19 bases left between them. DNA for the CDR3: TGTGCCAGCAGCGAAATTAAGGGCCCGGATAATGAGCAGTTCTTC. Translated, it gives CASSEIKGPDNEQFF. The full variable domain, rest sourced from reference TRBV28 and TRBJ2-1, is DVKVTQSSRYLVKRTGEKVFLECVQDMDHENMFWYRQDPGLGLRLIYFSYDVKMKEKGDIPEGYSVSREKKERFSLILESASTNQTSMYLCASSEIKGPDNEQFFGPGTRLTVL.